This T cell receptor beta chain emerged from a study of blood T cell repertoires in COVID-19. Overall study: Samples representing acute and convalescent COVID-19 were sourced from the United States, Italy and Spain. Sources were T cells, B-cell-depleted T cells, or PBMCs; the material itself was cDNA or gDNA.

The assay was immunoSEQ multiplex PCR, and TCRdb's table has in-frame clones only and misses some. The table has approximately 480,000 clones, around 90% seen once. Recovered Cohort 3 donors showed two negative PCRs, clearance, or symptom resolution. This CDR3 is 14 amino acids long. Trimming took 6 bases from V and 0 from J, leaving 11 bases between them. Germline values: CDR1 SQVTM, CDR2 ANQGSEA. This receptor was taken from a woman aged 18-30 years who had recovered from COVID-19. The material sequenced was PBMCs or T cells enriched from blood (not recorded which). The chain carries TRBV29-1 and TRBJ1-4; D is possibly TRBD1 (5 bases). CDR3 region: CSVQGSATNEKLFF. DNA of the CDR3: TGCAGCGTCCAGGGCTCGGCAACTAATGAAAAACTGTTTTTT.